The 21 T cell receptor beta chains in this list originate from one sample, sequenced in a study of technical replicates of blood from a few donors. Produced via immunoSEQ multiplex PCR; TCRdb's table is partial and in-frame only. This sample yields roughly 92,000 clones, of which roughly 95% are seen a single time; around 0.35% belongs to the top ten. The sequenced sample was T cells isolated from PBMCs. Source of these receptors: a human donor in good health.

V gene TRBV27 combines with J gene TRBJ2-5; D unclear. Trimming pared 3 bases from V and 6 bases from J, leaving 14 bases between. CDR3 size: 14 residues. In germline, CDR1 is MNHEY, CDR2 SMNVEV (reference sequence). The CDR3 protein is CASSFVGSRQTQYF. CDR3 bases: TGTGCCAGCAGTTTCGTGGGCAGTCGGCAGACCCAGTACTTC.

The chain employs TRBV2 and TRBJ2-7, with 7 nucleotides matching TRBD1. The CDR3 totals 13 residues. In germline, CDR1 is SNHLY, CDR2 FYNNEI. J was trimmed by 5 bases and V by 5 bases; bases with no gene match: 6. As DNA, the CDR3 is TGTGCCAGCAGTTGGGACAGATCCGACGAGCAGTACTTC. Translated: CASSWDRSDEQYF.

CDR3 DNA sequence: TGTGCCAGCAGCGGGGCGAGCAATCAGCCCCAGCATTTT. Protein product: CASSGASNQPQHF. V gene TRBV9 combines with J gene TRBJ1-5; D gene uncertain. Germline-derived CDR1 and CDR2 are SGDLS and YYNGEE. The CDR3 loop spans 13 amino acids. Trimming left V 3 bases short and J 1 base short, with 5 bases between.

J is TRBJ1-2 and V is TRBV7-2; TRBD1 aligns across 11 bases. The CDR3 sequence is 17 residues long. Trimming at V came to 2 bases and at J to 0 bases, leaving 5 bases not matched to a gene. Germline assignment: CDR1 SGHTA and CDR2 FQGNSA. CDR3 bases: TGTGCCAGCAGCTTAAGGACAGGGGGCGCGGCTAACTATGGCTACACCTTC. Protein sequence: CASSLRTGGAANYGYTF.

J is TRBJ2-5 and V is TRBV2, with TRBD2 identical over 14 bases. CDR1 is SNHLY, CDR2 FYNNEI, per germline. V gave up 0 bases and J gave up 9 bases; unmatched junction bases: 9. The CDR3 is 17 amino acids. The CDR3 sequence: CASSEAWGLAGEGSQYF. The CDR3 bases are TGTGCCAGCAGTGAAGCCTGGGGACTAGCGGGAGAAGGGTCCCAGTACTTC.

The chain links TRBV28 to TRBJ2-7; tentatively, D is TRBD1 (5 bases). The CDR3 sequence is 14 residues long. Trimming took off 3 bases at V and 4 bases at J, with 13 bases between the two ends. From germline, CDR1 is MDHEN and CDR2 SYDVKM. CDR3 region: CASSLQGAGYEQYF. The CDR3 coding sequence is TGTGCCAGCAGTTTGCAAGGGGCTGGTTACGAGCAGTACTTC.

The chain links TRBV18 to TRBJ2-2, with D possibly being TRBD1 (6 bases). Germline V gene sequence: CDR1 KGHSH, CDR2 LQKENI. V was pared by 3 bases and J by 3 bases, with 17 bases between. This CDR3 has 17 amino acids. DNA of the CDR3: TGTGCCAGCTCACCGAGATCTCTAGGGGGATACACCGGGGAGCTGTTTTTT. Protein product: CASSPRSLGGYTGELFF.

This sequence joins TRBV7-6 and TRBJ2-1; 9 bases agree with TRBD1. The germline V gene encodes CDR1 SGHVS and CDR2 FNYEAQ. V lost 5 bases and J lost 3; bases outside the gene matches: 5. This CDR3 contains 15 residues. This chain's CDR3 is CASSPRQGVYNEQFF. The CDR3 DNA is TGTGCCAGCAGCCCAAGACAGGGGGTCTACAATGAGCAGTTCTTC.

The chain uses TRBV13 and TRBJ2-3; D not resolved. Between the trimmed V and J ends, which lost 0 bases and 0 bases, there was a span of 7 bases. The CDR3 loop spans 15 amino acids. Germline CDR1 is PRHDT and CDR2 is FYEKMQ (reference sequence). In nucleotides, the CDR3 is TGTGCCAGCAGCTTAGGGCTACCCAGCACAGATACGCAGTATTTT. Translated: CASSLGLPSTDTQYF.

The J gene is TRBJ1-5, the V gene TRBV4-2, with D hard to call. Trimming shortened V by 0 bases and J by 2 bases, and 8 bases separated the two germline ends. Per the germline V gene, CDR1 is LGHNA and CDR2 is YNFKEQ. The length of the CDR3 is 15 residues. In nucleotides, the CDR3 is TGTGCCAGCAGCCAAGAGAGAAGAGGCAATCAGCCCCAGCATTTT. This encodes CASSQERRGNQPQHF.

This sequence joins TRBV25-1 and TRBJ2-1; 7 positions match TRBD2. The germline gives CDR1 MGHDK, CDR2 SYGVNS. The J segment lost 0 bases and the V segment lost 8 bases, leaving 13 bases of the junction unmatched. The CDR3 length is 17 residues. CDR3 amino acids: CASETMTSSHSYNEQFF. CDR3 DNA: TGTGCCAGCGAAACGATGACTAGCAGCCACTCCTACAATGAGCAGTTCTTC.

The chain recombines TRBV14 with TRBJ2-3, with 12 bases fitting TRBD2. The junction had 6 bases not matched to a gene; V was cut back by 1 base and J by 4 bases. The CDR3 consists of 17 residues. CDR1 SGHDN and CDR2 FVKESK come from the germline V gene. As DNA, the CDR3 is TGTGCCAGCAGCCAAGGGCTAGCGGGAGGGGTCCCAGATACGCAGTATTTT. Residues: CASSQGLAGGVPDTQYF.

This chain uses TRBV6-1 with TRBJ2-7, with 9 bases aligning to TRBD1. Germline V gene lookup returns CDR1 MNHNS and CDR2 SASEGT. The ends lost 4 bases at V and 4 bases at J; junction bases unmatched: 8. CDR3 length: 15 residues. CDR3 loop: CASSARTGEGYEQYF. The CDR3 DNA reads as TGTGCCAGCAGTGCCCGGACAGGGGAAGGGTACGAGCAGTACTTC.

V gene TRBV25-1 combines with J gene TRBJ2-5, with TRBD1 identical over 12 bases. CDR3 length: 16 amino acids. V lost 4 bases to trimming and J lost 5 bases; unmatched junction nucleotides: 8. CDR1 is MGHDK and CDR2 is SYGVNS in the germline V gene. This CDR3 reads CASSGRDRGLFETQYF. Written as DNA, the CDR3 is TGTGCCAGCAGTGGCCGGGACAGGGGGCTGTTCGAGACCCAGTACTTC.

CDR3 DNA sequence: TGTGCCAGCAGGGCACCCCGGGACAGGGTCTACGAGCAGTACTTC. Its protein is CASRAPRDRVYEQYF. The V and J genes are TRBV2 and TRBJ2-7; TRBD1 matches 9 bases. With V trimmed by 6 bases and J by 3 bases, 9 bases remained unmatched. Germline V gives CDR1 SNHLY, CDR2 FYNNEI. The CDR3 spans 15 residues.

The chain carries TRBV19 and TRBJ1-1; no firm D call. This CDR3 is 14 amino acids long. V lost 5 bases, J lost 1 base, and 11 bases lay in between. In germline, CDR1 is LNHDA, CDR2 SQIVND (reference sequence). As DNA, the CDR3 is TGTGCCAGTAGTCTCCAGATGGCGAACACTGAAGCTTTCTTT. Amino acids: CASSLQMANTEAFF.

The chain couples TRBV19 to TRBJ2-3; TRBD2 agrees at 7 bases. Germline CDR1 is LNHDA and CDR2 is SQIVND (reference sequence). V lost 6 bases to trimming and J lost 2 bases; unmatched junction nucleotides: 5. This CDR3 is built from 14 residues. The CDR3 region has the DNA TGTGCCAGTAGGGGGAGGGGTTTCACAGATACGCAGTATTTT. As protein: CASRGRGFTDTQYF.

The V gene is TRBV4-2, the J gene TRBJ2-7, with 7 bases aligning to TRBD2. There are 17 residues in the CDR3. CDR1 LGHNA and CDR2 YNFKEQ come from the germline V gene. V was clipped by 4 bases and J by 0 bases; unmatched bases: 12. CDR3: CASSPSLREGPSYEQYF. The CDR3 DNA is TGTGCCAGCAGCCCCTCGTTGAGGGAGGGCCCCTCCTACGAGCAGTACTTC.

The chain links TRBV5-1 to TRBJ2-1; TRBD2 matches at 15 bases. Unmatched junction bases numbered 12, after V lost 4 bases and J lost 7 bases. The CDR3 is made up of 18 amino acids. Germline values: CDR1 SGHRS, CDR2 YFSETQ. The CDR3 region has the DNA TGCGCCAGCAGCCCGGGACTAGCGGGGGGACCAGGGATGAATGAGCAGTTCTTC. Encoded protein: CASSPGLAGGPGMNEQFF.

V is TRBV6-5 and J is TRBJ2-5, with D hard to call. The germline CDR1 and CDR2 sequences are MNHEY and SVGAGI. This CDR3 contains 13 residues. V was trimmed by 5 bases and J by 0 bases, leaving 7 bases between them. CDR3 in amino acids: CASSRRYQETQYF. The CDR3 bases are TGTGCCAGCAGTCGGCGGTACCAAGAGACCCAGTACTTC.

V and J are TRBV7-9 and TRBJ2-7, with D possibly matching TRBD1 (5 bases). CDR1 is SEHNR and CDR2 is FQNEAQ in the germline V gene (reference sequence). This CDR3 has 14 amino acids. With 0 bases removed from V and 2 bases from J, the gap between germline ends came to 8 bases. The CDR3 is CASSLAQGPYEQYF. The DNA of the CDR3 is TGTGCCAGCAGCTTAGCCCAGGGTCCCTACGAGCAGTACTTC.